This TCR beta chain was recorded in a study of cytomegalovirus exposure and HLA in healthy donors. Study observations and caveats: Later work showed greater clonal expansion in HLA-associated TCR beta chains than in equally common others.

Use of 60 Vbeta and 13 Jbeta primers characterized the PCR. The table came from immunoSEQ multiplex PCR; TCRdb's copy has only in-frame clones and leaves some out. The table includes about 140,000 clones, over 60% detected once. Germline V gene data show CDR1 as LNHDA and CDR2 as SQIVND (reference sequence). The CDR3 runs to 16 residues. V lost 5 bases and J lost 1; bases outside the gene matches: 6. Worth noting for this clone: Its antigen is not identified.

Sequencing used PBMCs. The V and J genes are TRBV19 and TRBJ2-3, with TRBD1 matching over 10 bases. The receptor's source is a woman in her 40s in good health and CMV-seronegative. CDR3: CASSAWGTGGTDTQYF. The CDR3 nucleotides read TGTGCCAGTAGTGCCTGGGGGACAGGGGGCACAGATACGCAGTATTTT.